These 27 T cell receptor beta chains were sequenced from one sample in a study of blood T cell repertoires in COVID-19. The data were produced by immunoSEQ multiplex PCR, yet TCRdb's version contains in-frame clones alone and is incomplete. This sample yields under 200,000 clones, of which 70% to 90% are seen a single time; around 5% belongs to the top ten. Material: peripheral blood. The source of these receptors is an elderly woman with acute or convalescent COVID-19.

This clone was seen more than once but under ten times. The identical CDR3 is also encoded by other nucleotide sequences in the sample. The chain combines TRBV18 with TRBJ1-4, with D uncertain. CDR1 KGHSH and CDR2 LQKENI come from the germline V gene. The CDR3 spans 13 residues. The ends were cut back, 3 bases at V and 5 bases at J, with 7 bases in the middle. The CDR3 coding sequence is TGTGCCAGCTCACCCGGACTAAATGAAAAACTGTTTTTT. Translated, it gives CASSPGLNEKLFF.

V is TRBV2 and J is TRBJ2-6; no reliable D call. Germline lookup yields CDR1 SNHLY and CDR2 FYNNEI. Trimming left V 6 bases short and J 0 bases short, with 6 bases between. The CDR3 consists of 14 residues. The DNA for the CDR3 is TGTGCCAGCAGGAAGAGCTCTGGGGCCAACGTCCTGACTTTC. Protein: CASRKSSGANVLTF.

The chain combines TRBV14 with TRBJ1-3, with a tentative D call TRBD1 (5 bases). CDR3 size: 14 residues. Trimming stripped 2 bases from V and 1 base from J, with 6 bases between. Per germline, CDR1 SGHDN and CDR2 FVKESK. CDR3 sequence: CASSQRGSGNTIYF. The CDR3 DNA follows: TGTGCCAGCAGCCAACGGGGGTCTGGAAACACCATATATTTT.

The gene calls are TRBV27 and TRBJ1-5; D possibly corresponds to TRBD1 (6 bases). Germline V gene sequence: CDR1 MNHEY, CDR2 SMNVEV (reference sequence). The CDR3 length is 13 residues. V lost 3 bases and J lost 5, with 8 bases in between. The DNA for the CDR3 is TGTGCCAGCAGTTTGGGGGCCGATCAGCCCCAGCATTTT. It specifies CASSLGADQPQHF.

The rearrangement links TRBV7-2 to TRBJ1-1; TRBD1 agrees at 7 bases. The CDR3 is made up of 17 amino acids. V was clipped by 3 bases and J by 1 base; unmatched bases: 11. The germline V gene has CDR1 SGHTA and CDR2 FQGNSA. CDR3 nucleotide sequence: TGTGCCAGCAGCTTTGTTGGAGACTACAGGGGGAACACTGAAGCTTTCTTT. Its protein product is CASSFVGDYRGNTEAFF.

This chain links TRBV9 with TRBJ1-5; D remains ambiguous. Germline CDR1 reads SGDLS; CDR2 reads YYNGEE. V was shortened by 0 bases and J by 6 bases, with 10 bases between the two germline ends. This CDR3 has 14 amino acids. The CDR3 nucleotides are TGTGCCAGCAGCGTAGACGGACGGGGTCAGCCCCAGCATTTT. Residues: CASSVDGRGQPQHF.

The chain links TRBV10-3 to TRBJ1-6; 7 positions match TRBD1. There are 16 residues in the CDR3. Germline CDR1 and CDR2: ENHRY and SYGVKD. Trimming removed 2 bases from V and 7 bases from J; junction bases left unmatched: 8. The CDR3 here is CAISEPPGTVNSPLHF. The CDR3 region has the DNA TGTGCCATCAGTGAGCCCCCCGGGACAGTCAATTCACCCCTCCACTTT.

This rearrangement joins TRBV11-3 to TRBJ2-1; TRBD2 matches at 11 bases. This CDR3 is 15 amino acids long. With V trimmed by 1 base and J by 4 bases, 0 bases remained unmatched. Germline-derived CDR1 and CDR2 are SGHNT and YENEEA. As DNA, the CDR3 is TGTGCCAGCAGCTTAGGACTAGCGGGATACAATGAGCAGTTCTTC. This encodes CASSLGLAGYNEQFF.

The chain has TRBV9 and TRBJ2-1; D gene uncertain. Germline assignment: CDR1 SGDLS and CDR2 YYNGEE. The CDR3 covers 15 residues. Trimming left V 0 bases short and J 0 bases short, with 7 bases between. Written as DNA, the CDR3 is TGTGCCAGCAGCGTAGGTCCCAACTCCTACAATGAGCAGTTCTTC. Translating it yields CASSVGPNSYNEQFF.

In this sample, this clone turned up a few times. The chain carries TRBV2 and TRBJ2-7; 14 bases map to TRBD2. Germline lookup yields CDR1 SNHLY and CDR2 FYNNEI. There are 15 residues in the CDR3. V lost 7 bases to trimming and J lost 2 bases; unmatched junction nucleotides: 4. The CDR3 DNA reads TGTGCCAGCACCGGACTAGCGGGAGGTCCCTACGAGCAGTACTTC. Translating it yields CASTGLAGGPYEQYF. Filled out from reference TRBV2 and TRBJ2-7, the complete variable domain reads EPEVTQTPSHQVTQMGQEVILRCVPISNHLYFYWYRQILGQKVEFLVSFYNNEISEKSEIFDDQFSVERPDGSNFTLKIRSTKLEDSAMYFCASTGLAGGPYEQYFGPGTRLTVT.

This clone came up once. This sequence joins TRBV7-2 and TRBJ1-4; D uncertain. This CDR3 comprises 14 residues. CDR1 SGHTA and CDR2 FQGNSA come from the germline V gene. Trimming pared 6 bases from V and 4 bases from J, leaving 12 bases between. CDR3 sequence (DNA): TGTGCCAGCAGTCCAAGTCTAGTTAATGAAAAACTGTTTTTT. Translation gives CASSPSLVNEKLFF.

The chain combines TRBV24-1 with TRBJ1-6, with D possibly being TRBD1 (6 bases). V lost 4 bases, J lost 5 bases, and 11 bases lay in between. This CDR3 has 15 amino acids. Per the germline V gene, CDR1 is KGHDR and CDR2 is SFDVKD. The CDR3 here is CATSDARGDNSPLHF. For the CDR3, the DNA is TGTGCCACCAGTGACGCCAGGGGAGATAATTCACCCCTCCACTTT.

Concerning this clone: The junction does not match germline at one end; this may be a read error. The same CDR3 arises from other DNA sequences in this sample as well. The V gene is TRBV6-5, the J gene TRBJ1-1; tentative D call: TRBD1 (5 bases). CDR3 length: 16 residues. Germline values: CDR1 MNHEY, CDR2 SVGAGI. The CDR3 DNA reads as TGTGCCAGTAGTTACTCGACAATGCAGGGTCGGAGTGGGGCTTTCTTT. It translates to CASSYSTMQGRSGAFF.

This clone came up once. This chain connects TRBV5-8 to TRBJ2-7, with 9 bases identical to TRBD1. Per germline, CDR1 SGHTS and CDR2 YDEGEE. The CDR3 sequence is 14 residues long. J lost 4 bases, V lost 1 base, and 3 bases had no gene match. The CDR3 here is CASSLRGTGYEQYF. CDR3 coding DNA: TGTGCCAGCAGCTTGAGGGGGACAGGGTACGAGCAGTACTTC.

The gene calls are TRBV30 and TRBJ2-3; D unclear. V was cut by 2 bases and J by 2 bases, with 8 bases left in between. Germline V gives CDR1 GTSNPN, CDR2 SVGIG (reference sequence). The CDR3 contains 13 residues. The CDR3 spells CAWSLINTDTQYF. In DNA form, the CDR3 reads TGTGCCTGGAGTCTAATAAACACAGATACGCAGTATTTT. Together with reference TRBV30 and TRBJ2-3, the CDR3 gives the full variable domain: SQTIHQWPATLVQPVGSPLSLECTVEGTSNPNLYWYRQAAGRGLQLLFYSVGIGQISSEVPQNLSASRPQDRQFILSSKKLLLSDSGFYLCAWSLINTDTQYFGPGTRLTVL.

The chain couples TRBV9 to TRBJ1-1; 7 nucleotides line up with TRBD1. V lost 0 bases and J lost 7; bases outside the gene matches: 9. CDR1 SGDLS and CDR2 YYNGEE come from the germline V gene. The CDR3 length is 15 residues. CDR3 in DNA: TGTGCCAGCAGCGTAGGTGTAGGGGGCGATGGTGAAGCTTTCTTT. This codes for CASSVGVGGDGEAFF.

The V call is TRBV27, the J call TRBJ2-7, with D possibly matching TRBD2 (6 bases). Germline CDR1 reads MNHEY; CDR2 reads SMNVEV (reference sequence). This CDR3 spans 19 amino acids. Trimming pared 6 bases from V and 3 bases from J, leaving 30 bases between. CDR3 sequence: CASSKDNLRWGGALYEQYF. CDR3 DNA: TGTGCCAGCAGCAAAGACAATTTAAGGTGGGGCGGGGCCCTCTACGAGCAGTACTTC.

This clone was picked up one time. The chain uses TRBV30 and TRBJ2-1; no reliable D call. Looked up from germline, CDR1 is GTSNPN and CDR2 is SVGIG (reference sequence). The CDR3 is made up of 13 amino acids. V was pared by 5 bases and J by 0 bases, with 8 bases between. CDR3 residues: CAWLQYSYNEQFF. The CDR3 DNA follows: TGTGCCTGGCTGCAGTACTCCTACAATGAGCAGTTCTTC.

The genes are TRBV18 and TRBJ1-1; D unresolved. CDR1 and CDR2 (germline): KGHSH, LQKENI. The CDR3 spans 14 residues. Trimming took off 6 bases at V and 1 base at J, with 12 bases between the two ends. CDR3 sequence reads: CASSPLTTNTEAFF. The CDR3 nucleotides are TGTGCCAGCTCGCCATTAACAACGAACACTGAAGCTTTCTTT.

The chain is built from TRBV30 and TRBJ2-2; D might be TRBD2 (6 bases). Between the trimmed V and J ends, which lost 4 bases and 4 bases, there was a span of 16 bases. There are 15 residues in the CDR3. Germline V gene sequence: CDR1 GTSNPN, CDR2 SVGIG (reference sequence). CDR3 DNA: TGTGCCTGGATGAGCCTCGGGAGAGGCACCGGGGAGCTGTTTTTT. Translation: CAWMSLGRGTGELFF.

CDR3 sequence (DNA): TGTGCCAGTAGAGACCCTAGCGGGAGTCGGCCAGATACGCAGTATTTT. Its protein is CASRDPSGSRPDTQYF. The rearrangement links TRBV19 to TRBJ2-3, with 10 bases fitting TRBD2. V was clipped by 6 bases and J by 4 bases; unmatched bases: 10. CDR1 is LNHDA and CDR2 is SQIVND in the germline V gene (reference sequence). This CDR3 has 16 amino acids.

A single count supports this clone. This chain connects TRBV27 to TRBJ2-5; 8 bases line up with TRBD1. This CDR3 is built from 14 residues. CDR1 and CDR2 (germline): MNHEY, SMNVEV (reference sequence). V shed 4 bases and J 5 bases; nucleotides not matched to a gene: 6. The CDR3 sequence: CASSYHRGYETQYF. CDR3 DNA: TGTGCCAGCAGTTATCACAGGGGGTACGAGACCCAGTACTTC.

This clone was observed many times. This CDR3 is CASSFSISETQYF. In DNA form, the CDR3 reads TGTGCCAGCAGCTTCAGTATTTCGGAGACCCAGTACTTC. The V call is TRBV7-9, the J call TRBJ2-5; D not resolved. Per the germline V gene, CDR1 is SEHNR and CDR2 is FQNEAQ (reference sequence). Trimming left V 3 bases short and J 5 bases short, with 10 bases between. The CDR3 covers 13 residues.

The genes are TRBV2 and TRBJ1-5; possibly TRBD1 for D (5 bases). In germline, CDR1 is SNHLY, CDR2 FYNNEI. With 7 bases removed from V and 4 bases from J, the gap between germline ends came to 17 bases. This CDR3 comprises 15 residues. This CDR3 reads CASTWGGGGNQPQHF. In DNA, the CDR3 is TGTGCCAGCACCTGGGGCGGGGGGGGTAATCAGCCCCAGCATTTT.

This chain uses TRBV18 with TRBJ1-2, with a possible D match to TRBD1 (6 bases). V was trimmed by 2 bases and J by 8 bases, leaving 12 bases between them. The CDR3 covers 13 residues. Germline CDR1 KGHSH, CDR2 LQKENI. The CDR3 nucleotides are TGTGCCAGCTCACCAGGGACACCGGAGGGCTACACCTTC. As protein: CASSPGTPEGYTF.

The chain combines TRBV10-3 with TRBJ2-5; 12 nucleotides match TRBD2. The junction had 12 bases not matched to a gene; V was cut back by 3 bases and J by 4 bases. The CDR3 is 18 amino acids. Germline V gives CDR1 ENHRY, CDR2 SYGVKD. CDR3 nucleotides: TGTGCCATCAGTGAAGCATTCGGAGAACTAGCGGGAGGAGAGACCCAGTACTTC. Its protein is CAISEAFGELAGGETQYF.

This clone was recorded a few times. The rearrangement joins TRBV7-3 to TRBJ2-1, with D unresolved. The CDR3 has 13 residues. Looked up from germline, CDR1 is SGHTA and CDR2 is FQGTGA. V was trimmed by 8 bases and J by 4 bases, leaving 12 bases between them. The CDR3 reads CASSNPTYNEQFF. The CDR3, as DNA: TGTGCCAGCTCAAACCCTACTTACAATGAGCAGTTCTTC. Full variable domain (outside the CDR3, taken from reference TRBV7-3 and TRBJ2-1): GAGVSQTPSNKVTEKGKYVELRCDPISGHTALYWYRQSLGQGPEFLIYFQGTGAADDSGLPNDRFFAVRPEGSVSTLKIQRTERGDSAVYLCASSNPTYNEQFFGPGTRLTVL.